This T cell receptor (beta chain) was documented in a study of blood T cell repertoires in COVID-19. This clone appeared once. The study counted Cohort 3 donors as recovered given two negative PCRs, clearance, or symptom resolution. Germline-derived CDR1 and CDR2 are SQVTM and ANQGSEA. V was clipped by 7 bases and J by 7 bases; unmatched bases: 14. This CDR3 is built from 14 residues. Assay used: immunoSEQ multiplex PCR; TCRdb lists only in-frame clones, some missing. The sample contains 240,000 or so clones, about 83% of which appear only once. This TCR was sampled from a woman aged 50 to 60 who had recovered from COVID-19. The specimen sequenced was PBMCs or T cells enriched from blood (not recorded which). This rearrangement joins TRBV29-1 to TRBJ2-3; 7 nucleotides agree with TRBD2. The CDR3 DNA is TGCAGCGCTACACAAAGCGGGATGACTAATACGCAGTATTTT. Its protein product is CSATQSGMTNTQYF.